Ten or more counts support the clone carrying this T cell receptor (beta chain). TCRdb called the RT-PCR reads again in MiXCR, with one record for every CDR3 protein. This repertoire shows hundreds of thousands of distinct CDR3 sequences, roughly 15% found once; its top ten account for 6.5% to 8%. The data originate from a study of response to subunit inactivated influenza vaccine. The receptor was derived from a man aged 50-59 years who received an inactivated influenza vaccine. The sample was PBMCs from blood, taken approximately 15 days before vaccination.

The CDR3 DNA follows: TGTGCCAGCTCACCATTCACCCGGGACAGGGGAAATGGCTACACCTTC. Translation: CASSPFTRDRGNGYTF. The chain has TRBV18 and TRBJ1-2, with 10 bases fitting TRBD1. The V gene's germline CDR1 is KGHSH and CDR2 LQKENI. This CDR3 is built from 16 residues. V was pared by 2 bases and J by 6 bases, with 9 bases of the junction left unmatched.